Presented here are 26 T cell receptor beta chains from one specimen sequenced in a study of tumor-infiltrating lymphocytes in primary liver carcinoma. From 400 to 500 ng total RNA, TCR beta cDNA was generated with a primer in the constant region. Sequencing libraries for TCR beta derived from three nested multiplex PCR rounds that used slightly modified ARM-PCR. The opening two PCR rounds, about 11 cycles each, paired TRBV1-TRBV30 forward primers with a C-beta reverse primer. TCRdb independently ran MiXCR on the multiplex PCR reads; one entry per CDR3 protein. The sample holds hundreds of thousands of distinct CDR3 sequences, 65% seen once. Blood RNA originated from unsorted whole blood, with germline DNA additionally extracted. The sequenced sample was peripheral blood. All receptors come from a man aged 35 to 55 with primary liver carcinoma and hepatitis B virus infection.

This clonotype was observed a handful of times. A read error may be the cause here, since a much bigger clone is one base away. CDR3 coding DNA: TGTGCCAGCAGTTTTTTGGTAGACACTGAAGCTTTCTTT. Residues: CASSFLVDTEAFF. The rearrangement links TRBV12-3 or TRBV12-4 to TRBJ1-1; D not certain. There are 13 residues in the CDR3. Trimming removed 3 bases at V and 3 bases at J, with 8 bases between.

In regard to this clonotype: The final CDR3 position lacks the conserved phenylalanine or tryptophan, pointing to a likely read error. The chain couples TRBV6-2 or TRBV6-3 to TRBJ2-7, with TRBD1 matching over 8 bases. There are 14 residues in the CDR3. V trimming: 5 bases; J trimming: 3 bases; junction bases outside the gene matches: 6. The V gene's germline CDR1 is MNHEY and CDR2 SVGEGT. The DNA of the CDR3 is TGTGCCAGCAGTAAAACAGGGGGAATCTACGAGCAGTACCTC. As protein: CASSKTGGIYEQYL.

The genes are TRBV6-2 or TRBV6-3 and TRBJ1-5; D is uncertain. CDR3 length: 15 residues. V lost 8 bases, J lost 7 bases, and 21 bases lay in between. In germline, CDR1 is MNHEY, CDR2 SVGEGT. For the CDR3, the DNA is TGTGCCAGCTGTCAGGTGGACGGTAGGAACCAGCCCCAGCATTTT. It codes for CASCQVDGRNQPQHF.

This clonotype occurred many times. The chain uses TRBV11-1 and TRBJ2-3; the D is unclear. Germline V gene sequence: CDR1 SGHAT, CDR2 FQDESV (reference sequence). The CDR3 is made up of 16 amino acids. Trimming shortened V by 2 bases and J by 4 bases, and 16 bases separated the two germline ends. The CDR3 nucleotides are TGTGCCAGCAGCTTACGGACCCCGTCCTTCGCAGATACGCAGTATTTT. It encodes CASSLRTPSFADTQYF.

As regards this clonotype: At one end, the junction sequence differs from germline, possibly due to a read error. The chain combines TRBV11-2 with TRBJ2-6, with D possibly being TRBD1 or TRBD2 (5 bases each). Germline lookup yields CDR1 SGHAT and CDR2 FQNNGV. This CDR3 comprises 15 residues. CDR3 DNA: TGCGCCAGCAGCCCAGGTTTGCTCGGGGCCAAGGTCCTGACTTTC. Translated, it gives CASSPGLLGAKVLTF.

V gene TRBV5-6 combines with J gene TRBJ2-3, with 7 bases lining up with TRBD1. The CDR3 length is 15 residues. The junction had 5 bases not matched to a gene; V was cut back by 4 bases and J by 0 bases. CDR1 and CDR2 (germline): SGHDT, YYEEEE. The CDR3 is CASSPGQMSTDTQYF. CDR3 DNA: TGTGCCAGCAGCCCGGGACAGATGAGCACAGATACGCAGTATTTT.

As to this clonotype: This may come from a read error, since a much larger clone is one base off. As the CDR3 is not closed by the conserved phenylalanine or tryptophan, this likely results from a read error. V is TRBV6-1 and J is TRBJ2-3; TRBD1 agrees at 9 bases. CDR3 length equals 15 residues. The junction had 3 bases not matched to a gene; V was cut back by 3 bases and J by 2 bases. Germline CDR1 and CDR2: MNHNS and SASEGT. The CDR3: CASSEGTGPTDTQYS. The CDR3 DNA reads as TGTGCCAGCAGTGAGGGGACAGGGCCCACAGATACGCAGTATTCT.

In this sample, this clonotype turned up once. A much larger clone lies a single base off, so this may be a read error. The J gene is TRBJ2-7, the V gene TRBV6-7; D is unresolved. TRBV6-7 is treated as an ORF (open reading frame) with a function not yet certain. V lost 10 bases to trimming and J lost 1 base, with 11 bases between them. The CDR3 is 12 residues long. CDR3 loop: CATPFGSYEQYF. The CDR3 coding sequence is TGTGCCACCCCGTTCGGGTCCTACGAGCAGTACTTC.

Note on this clonotype: Sequence at one end of the junction differs from germline and may be a read error. This chain joins TRBV11-1 and TRBJ1-6; TRBD1 matches at 9 bases. The CDR3 loop spans 19 amino acids. CDR1 is SGHAT, CDR2 FQDESV, per germline (reference sequence). The CDR3 DNA is TGTGCCAGCAACTCGTCCGCATCCGGGACAGGGTTCCATAATTCACTCCTCCACTTT. Amino acid sequence: CASNSSASGTGFHNSLLHF. Full variable domain (missing parts from reference TRBV11-1 and TRBJ1-6): EAEVAQSPRYKITEKSQAVAFWCDPISGHATLYWYRQILGQGPELLVQFQDESVVDDSQLPKDRFSAERLKGVDSTLKIQPAELGDSAMYLCASNSSASGTGFHNSLLHFGNGTRLTVT.

This chain uses TRBV28 with TRBJ2-5; tentative D call: TRBD2 (6 bases). CDR1 MDHEN and CDR2 SYDVKM come from the germline V gene. The CDR3 contains 14 residues. The V gene lost 4 bases and the J gene lost 4 bases, with 13 bases spanning the gap. DNA for the CDR3: TGTGCCAGCAGTTCCCCTTTGCGGGGAGAGACCCAGTACTTC. Translating gives CASSSPLRGETQYF.

This clonotype was detected only once. The CDR3 ends on some other residue instead of the conserved phenylalanine or tryptophan, so this is likely a read error. V and J are TRBV4-2 and TRBJ2-2, with TRBD2 matching over 9 bases. There are 17 residues in the CDR3. Germline CDR1 and CDR2: LGHNA and YNFKEQ. CDR3 sequence reads: CASNQDPAGGPGGELFL. DNA of the CDR3: TGTGCCAGCAACCAAGATCCGGCGGGAGGGCCAGGCGGGGAGCTGTTTCTT.

On this clonotype itself: A read error may produce the germline difference seen at one junction end. The chain has TRBV6-1 and TRBJ2-2; 8 nucleotides agree with TRBD1. Germline V gene data show CDR1 as MNHNS and CDR2 as SASEGT. The CDR3 contains 14 residues. The CDR3 DNA reads as TGTGCCAGCAGGGCCGACAGGGGCGCCGGGGAGATGTTTTTT. Protein sequence: CASRADRGAGEMFF.

In regard to this clonotype: Just one base apart from a much larger clone, this may be a read error. This likely comes from a read error, as the CDR3 has no conserved phenylalanine or tryptophan at its end. This chain links TRBV6-1 with TRBJ2-3; D ambiguous. V lost 4 bases to trimming and J lost 5 bases, with 13 bases between them. The CDR3 spans 14 residues. Germline CDR1 and CDR2: MNHNS and SASEGT. The CDR3, as DNA: TGTGCCAGCAGTGGCGCCTGGGGTTTAGATACGCAGTATTCT. It codes for CASSGAWGLDTQYS.

For this clonotype: A read error may be the cause here, since a much bigger clone is one base away. The CDR3 region is CASSGNRGSTEAFF. CDR3 in DNA: TGTGCCAGCAGCGGGAACAGGGGGAGCACTGAAGCTTTCTTT. The chain employs TRBV5-6 and TRBJ1-1, with TRBD1 matching 8 bases. The CDR3 has 14 amino acids. Germline CDR1 reads SGHDT; CDR2 reads YYEEEE. Trimming took 4 bases from V and 4 from J; bases not matched to a gene: 6.

The V call is TRBV30, the J call TRBJ1-1; D not certain. Trimming removed 6 bases from V and 1 base from J, with 9 bases in between. This CDR3 has 12 amino acids. CDR1 and CDR2 (germline): GTSNPN, SVGIG (reference sequence). CDR3 region: CACGFANTEAFF. CDR3 DNA: TGTGCCTGTGGGTTTGCGAACACTGAAGCTTTCTTT.

This clonotype was recorded only once. Compared with germline, one end of the junction differs, possibly owing to a read error. The chain couples TRBV20-1 to TRBJ2-1; 7 nucleotides match TRBD2. The V gene's germline CDR1 is DFQATT and CDR2 SNEGSKA (reference sequence). The CDR3 runs to 14 residues. The CDR3: CSARRGSRSDEQFF. The CDR3 nucleotides are TGCAGTGCTCGGCGGGGGAGCCGTAGTGATGAACAGTTCTTC.

As concerns this clonotype: The junction departs from germline at one end; a sequencing error may be responsible. The chain couples TRBV29-1 to TRBJ2-3; D remains ambiguous. Germline CDR1 and CDR2: SQVTM and ANQGSEA. The CDR3 length is 15 residues. This chain's CDR3 is CSVEPPTRSTETQYF. CDR3 nucleotides: TGCAGTGTTGAGCCTCCGACACGTAGCACAGAAACGCAATATTTT.

V is TRBV5-1 and J is TRBJ2-4; 7 bases line up with TRBD1. Trimming at V came to 0 bases and at J to 0 bases, leaving 12 bases not matched to a gene. The CDR3 has 19 amino acids. Germline V gene data show CDR1 as SGHRS and CDR2 as YFSETQ. The CDR3 spells CASSLVVEQGPIAKNIQYF. DNA for the CDR3: TGCGCCAGCAGCTTGGTTGTAGAACAGGGGCCGATAGCCAAAAACATTCAGTACTTC.

As concerns this clonotype: One end of the junction fails to match germline, which may point to a read error. The chain has TRBV10-3 and TRBJ1-5; D is ambiguous. Germline lookup yields CDR1 ENHRY and CDR2 SYGVKD. This CDR3 spans 13 amino acids. CDR3 region: CAISERRHQPQHF. CDR3 coding DNA: TGTGCCATTAGTGAAAGGCGTCATCAGCCCCAACATTTT.

V gene TRBV9 combines with J gene TRBJ2-7; TRBD2 is a possible D gene (5 bases). The CDR3 loop spans 15 amino acids. Germline V gene data show CDR1 as SGDLS and CDR2 as YYNGEE. V lost 4 bases to trimming and J lost 8 bases, with 22 bases between them. CDR3 protein: CASSSRSGPSNKQYF. The CDR3 coding sequence is TGTGCCAGCAGCTCGCGGAGCGGTCCCTCTAACAAGCAGTACTTC.

This chain links TRBV2 with TRBJ2-1, with TRBD1 identical over 8 bases. V shed 6 bases, J shed 6 bases, and the junction held 7 bases outside the gene matches. The CDR3 contains 14 residues. CDR1 SNHLY and CDR2 FYNNEI come from the germline V gene. Here the CDR3 DNA reads TGTGCCAGCAGGTATCAAACAGGGGGCAATGAGCAGTTCTTC. It is translated as CASRYQTGGNEQFF.

About this clonotype itself: It may be a read error: a sequence one base away is much more abundant. J is TRBJ1-2 and V is TRBV29-1, with 7 positions matching TRBD1. V was pared by 3 bases and J by 6 bases, with 13 bases of the junction left unmatched. The germline CDR1 and CDR2 sequences are SQVTM and ANQGSEA. The CDR3 is 15 amino acids. This CDR3 is CSVDRTGGGWDGYTF. For the CDR3, the DNA is TGCAGCGTTGATAGGACAGGAGGGGGCTGGGATGGCTACACCTTC.

Concerning this clonotype: This may be a read error, as it is one base from a much larger clone. This chain links TRBV6-1 with TRBJ1-1; D gene ambiguous. The V and J ends lost 7 bases and 0 bases respectively, with 9 bases between them. The CDR3 covers 13 residues. CDR1 MNHNS and CDR2 SASEGT come from the germline V gene. The CDR3 bases are TGTGCCAGCACTGACACCCTGAACACTGAAGCTTTCTTT. Protein: CASTDTLNTEAFF.

Concerning this clonotype: No conserved phenylalanine or tryptophan ends this CDR3, so it is likely a read error. The chain recombines TRBV29-1 with TRBJ2-2; no firm D call. Trimming cost V 5 bases and J 5 bases, with 6 bases left between them. CDR3 length: 11 amino acids. CDR1 and CDR2 from the germline V gene are SQVTM and ANQGSEA. Written as DNA, the CDR3 is TGCAGCGTTTCTTCTACCGGGGAGCTGTTTCGT. Translating it yields CSVSSTGELFR.

The chain has TRBV11-2 and TRBJ2-2, with 7 bases aligning to TRBD1. CDR3 length equals 15 residues. The germline CDR1 and CDR2 sequences are SGHAT and FQNNGV. Germline trimming cut 9 bases from V and 7 bases from J; bases unmatched to any gene: 14. The CDR3 DNA reads TGTGCCAGTAGCCAAAACAGGGGCCACAACGGGGAGCTGTTTTTT. This sequence encodes CASSQNRGHNGELFF.

Worth noting for this clonotype: The final CDR3 position lacks the conserved phenylalanine or tryptophan, pointing to a likely read error. No DNA is shown, since the ends of the CDR3 on it are uncertain; the CDR3 is the one TCRdb lists. The chain employs TRBV29-1 and TRBJ2-3; TRBD2 is the table's D call and was not checked against the DNA. Per the germline V gene, CDR1 is SQVTM and CDR2 is ANQGSEA. With termini counted, the CDR3 has 15 amino acids. The CDR3: CSVEGAAGGGLGHYS.